This T cell receptor beta chain was sequenced during a study of human thymus T cells. Study-wide findings and caveats: Highly overlapping thymic repertoires in unrelated individuals were reported by related research. Thymic and blood repertoires appeared to show biased V and J gene usage.

Measured with immunoSEQ multiplex PCR; TCRdb has only the in-frame clones, and not every one. Here the sample spans roughly 120,000 clones, approximately 96% being singletons. As for this clone: Its antigen is still unknown.

The germline V gene encodes CDR1 SEHNR and CDR2 FQNEAQ (reference sequence). The ends lost 6 bases at V and 1 base at J; junction bases unmatched: 6. This CDR3 contains 15 residues. Corrective heart surgery yielded resections, and these provided the thymus tissue. The sample donors, healthy Finnish infants, were having corrective surgery for congenital heart defects. The source of this sequence is a boy under two years old with a congenital heart defect but otherwise immunologically healthy. Sequencing was done on a sample of thymus tissue. The chain has TRBV7-9 and TRBJ1-2, with TRBD1 matching 9 bases. The chain's CDR3 is CASSPLGQGNYGYTF. The DNA for the CDR3 is TGTGCCAGCAGTCCTTTGGGACAGGGTAACTATGGCTACACCTTC.